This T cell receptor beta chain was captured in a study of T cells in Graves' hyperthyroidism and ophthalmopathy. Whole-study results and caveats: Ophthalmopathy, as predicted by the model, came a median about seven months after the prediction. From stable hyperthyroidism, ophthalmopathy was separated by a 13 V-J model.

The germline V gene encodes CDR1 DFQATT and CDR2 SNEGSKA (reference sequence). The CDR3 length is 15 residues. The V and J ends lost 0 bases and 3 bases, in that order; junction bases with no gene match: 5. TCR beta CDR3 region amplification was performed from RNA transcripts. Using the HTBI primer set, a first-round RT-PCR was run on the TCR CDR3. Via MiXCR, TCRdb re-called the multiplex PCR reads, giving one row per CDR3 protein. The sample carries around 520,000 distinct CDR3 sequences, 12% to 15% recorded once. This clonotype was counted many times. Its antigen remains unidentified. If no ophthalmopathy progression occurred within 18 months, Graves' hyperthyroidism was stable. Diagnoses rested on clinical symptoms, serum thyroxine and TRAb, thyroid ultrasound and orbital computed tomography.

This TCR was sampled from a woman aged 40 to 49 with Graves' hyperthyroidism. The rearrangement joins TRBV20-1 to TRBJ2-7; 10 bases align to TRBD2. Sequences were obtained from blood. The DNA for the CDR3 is TGCAGTGCTAGAGAGAGCGGGAGGGCCAGCTACGAGCAGTACTTC. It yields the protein CSARESGRASYEQYF.